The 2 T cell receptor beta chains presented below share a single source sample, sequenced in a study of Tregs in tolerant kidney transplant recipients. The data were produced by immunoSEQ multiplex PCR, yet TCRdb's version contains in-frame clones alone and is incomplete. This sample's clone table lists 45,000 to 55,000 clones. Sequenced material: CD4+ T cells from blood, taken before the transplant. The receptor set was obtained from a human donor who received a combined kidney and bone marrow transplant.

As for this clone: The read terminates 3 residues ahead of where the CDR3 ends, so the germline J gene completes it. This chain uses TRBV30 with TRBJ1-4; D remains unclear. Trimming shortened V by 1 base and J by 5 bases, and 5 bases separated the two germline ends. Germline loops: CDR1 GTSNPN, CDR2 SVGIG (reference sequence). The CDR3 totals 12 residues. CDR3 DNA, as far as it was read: TGTGCCTGGAGTGCTCAGAATGAAAAA. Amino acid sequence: CAWSAQNEK. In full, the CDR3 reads CAWSAQNEKLFF. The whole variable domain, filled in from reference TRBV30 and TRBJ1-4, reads SQTIHQWPATLVQPVGSPLSLECTVEGTSNPNLYWYRQAAGRGLQLLFYSVGIGQISSEVPQNLSASRPQDRQFILSSKKLLLSDSGFYLCAWSAQNEKLFFGSGTQLSVL.

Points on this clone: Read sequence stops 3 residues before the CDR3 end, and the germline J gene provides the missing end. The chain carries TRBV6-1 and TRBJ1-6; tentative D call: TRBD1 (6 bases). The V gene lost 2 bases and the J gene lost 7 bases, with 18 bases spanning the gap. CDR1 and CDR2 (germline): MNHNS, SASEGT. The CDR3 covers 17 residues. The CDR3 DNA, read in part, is TGTGCCAGCAGTGAATTTCGGGACATGAGGCTGAATTCACCC. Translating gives CASSEFRDMRLNSP. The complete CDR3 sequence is CASSEFRDMRLNSPLHF.